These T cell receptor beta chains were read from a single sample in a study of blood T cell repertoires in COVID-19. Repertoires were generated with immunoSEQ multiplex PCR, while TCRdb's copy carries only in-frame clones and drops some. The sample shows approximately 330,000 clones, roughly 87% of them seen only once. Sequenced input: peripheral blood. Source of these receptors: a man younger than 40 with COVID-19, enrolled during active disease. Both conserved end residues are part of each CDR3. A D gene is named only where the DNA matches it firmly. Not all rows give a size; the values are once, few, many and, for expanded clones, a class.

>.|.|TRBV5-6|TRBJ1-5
TGTGCCAGCAGCCACTTTAGTCAGCCCCAGCATTTT
CASSHFSQPQHF
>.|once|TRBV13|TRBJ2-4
TGTGCCAGCAGCTACTCTATAGCCAAAAACATTCAGTACTTC
CASSYSIAKNIQYF
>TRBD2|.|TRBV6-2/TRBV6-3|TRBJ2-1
TGTGCCAGCAGCACGACTAGCGTGAACAATGAGCAGTTCTTC
CASSTTSVNNEQFF
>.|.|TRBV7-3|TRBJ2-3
TGTGCCAGCAGCTTAACGAAGGGGACAGATACGCAGTATTTT
CASSLTKGTDTQYF
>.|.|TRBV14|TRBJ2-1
TGTGCCAGCAGCCAAGTGTCAGGGCTCCTTAACAATGAGCAGTTCTTC
CASSQVSGLLNNEQFF
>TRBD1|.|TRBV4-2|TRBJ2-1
TGTGCCAGCAGCCAAGGGGGGTTTGGAGGTACAGGGGGTCAGTTCTTC
CASSQGGFGGTGGQFF
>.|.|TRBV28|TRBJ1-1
TGTGCCAGCAGTTTCGGCGACAGGCTTAACACTGAAGCTTTCTTT
CASSFGDRLNTEAFF
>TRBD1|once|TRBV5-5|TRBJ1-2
TGTGCCAGCAGTTTCCAGGGGGAAGGCTATGGCTACACCTTC
CASSFQGEGYGYTF
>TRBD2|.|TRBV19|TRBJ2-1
TGTGCCAGTACCCCCGGACTAGCGGGAGTAAGTGAGCAGTTCTTC
CASTPGLAGVSEQFF
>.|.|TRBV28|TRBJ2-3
TGTGCCAGCAGTTTAGGCGGGTATGTGGTAGATACGCAGTATTTT
CASSLGGYVVDTQYF
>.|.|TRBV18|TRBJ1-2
TGTGCCAGCTCACCCACAGGTTATGGCTACACCTTC
CASSPTGYGYTF
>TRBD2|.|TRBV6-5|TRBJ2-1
TGTGCCAGCAGTTTACTAGCGGGGTTATACAATGAGCAGTTCTTC
CASSLLAGLYNEQFF
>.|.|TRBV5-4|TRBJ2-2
TGTGCCAGCAGCGACGCCCAGGCGAACACCGGGGAGCTGTTTTTT
CASSDAQANTGELFF